This TCR beta chain derives from a study of T-cell memory formation after mild COVID-19. Background on the study: The TCR clusters were mostly specific to one donor.

Constant-segment primers served in 5'RACE that generated TCR alpha and TCR beta cDNA libraries bearing sample barcodes and UMIs. MiXCR, applied by TCRdb to the 5' RACE reads, yields one record per CDR3 protein. Of more than 100,000 distinct CDR3 sequences in the sample, approximately 5.9% were seen once. Ten or more counts support this clonotype. The CDR3 sequence is 15 residues long. Trimming cost V 5 bases and J 0 bases, with 11 bases left between them. The receptor was derived from an adult woman who had mild COVID-19 (a few samples of this study predate the infection). Cell type and time point are not known. V is TRBV12-3 or TRBV12-4 and J is TRBJ2-4; possibly TRBD2 for D (5 bases). The specimen sequenced was PBMCs or a T cell subset sorted from them (not recorded which). The CDR3 protein is CASSPERVAKNIQYF. DNA of the CDR3: TGTGCCAGCAGTCCTGAGAGGGTAGCCAAAAACATTCAGTACTTC.